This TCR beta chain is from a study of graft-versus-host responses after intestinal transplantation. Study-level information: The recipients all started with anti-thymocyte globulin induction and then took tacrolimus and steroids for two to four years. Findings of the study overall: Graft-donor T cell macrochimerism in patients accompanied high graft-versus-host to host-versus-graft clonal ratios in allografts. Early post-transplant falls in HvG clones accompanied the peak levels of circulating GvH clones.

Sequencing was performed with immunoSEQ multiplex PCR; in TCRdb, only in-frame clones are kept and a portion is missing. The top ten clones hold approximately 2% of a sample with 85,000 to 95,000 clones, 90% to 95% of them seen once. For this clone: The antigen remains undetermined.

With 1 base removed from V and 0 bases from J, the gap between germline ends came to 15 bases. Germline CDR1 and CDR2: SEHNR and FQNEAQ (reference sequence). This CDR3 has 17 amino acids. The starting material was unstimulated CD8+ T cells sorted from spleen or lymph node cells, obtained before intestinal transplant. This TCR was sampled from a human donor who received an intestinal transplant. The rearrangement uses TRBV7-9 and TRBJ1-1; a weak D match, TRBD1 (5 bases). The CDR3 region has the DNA TGTGCCAGCAGCTTAGTTATGGGGGGGTCGATGAACACTGAAGCTTTCTTT. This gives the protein CASSLVMGGSMNTEAFF.